These T cell receptor beta chains were read from a single sample in a study of Ad26.COV2.S vaccination and SARS-CoV-2 variants. TCRdb's table, derived via immunoSEQ multiplex PCR, lists solely in-frame clones and lacks some. The table lists about 480,000 clones, 70% to 90% of them singletons. The sample consisted of peripheral blood, taken in a trial of Ad26.COV2.S vaccine versus placebo. These receptors all stem from a person aged 18-65 years who received the Ad26.COV2.S COVID-19 vaccine or a placebo. Each CDR3 is given with its conserved first and last residue. The order of the fields is clone size, D gene, J gene, V gene, CDR3 protein, CDR3 DNA. D genes are given only for firm matches. Expanded clones are given a class, and other clones once, few, many or no size at all.

few	TRBD2	TRBJ2-2	TRBV5-1	CASRVVAGNTGELFF	TGCGCCAGCAGAGTGGTAGCGGGGAACACCGGGGAGCTGTTTTTT
NA	NA	TRBJ1-4	TRBV5-8	CASSLTNRPSEKLFF	TGTGCCAGCAGCTTGACTAATCGACCGTCTGAAAAACTGTTTTTT
NA	NA	TRBJ2-2	TRBV15	CATSRAGSQTGELFF	TGTGCCACCAGCAGGGCGGGGAGCCAAACCGGGGAGCTGTTTTTT
few	NA	TRBJ1-1	TRBV5-1	CASSSRQRGTEAFF	TGCGCCAGCAGCTCCCGACAGAGGGGGACTGAAGCTTTCTTT
NA	NA	TRBJ1-4	TRBV15	CATSRDRGSTNEKLFF	TGTGCCACCAGCAGAGATCGTGGGTCAACTAATGAAAAACTGTTTTTT
once	NA	TRBJ2-7	TRBV19	CASSRQVGEQYF	TGTGCCAGTAGTCGACAGGTGGGCGAGCAGTACTTC
NA	NA	TRBJ2-3	TRBV7-9	CASSFPVTPDTQYF	TGTGCCAGCAGCTTTCCCGTTACCCCAGATACGCAGTATTTT
NA	TRBD2	TRBJ2-1	TRBV6-5	CASSIAGDVDEQFF	TGTGCCAGCAGTATAGCGGGAGATGTCGATGAGCAGTTCTTC
NA	NA	TRBJ1-5	TRBV28	CASSLSNSNQPQHF	TGTGCCAGCAGTTTATCGAATAGCAATCAGCCCCAGCATTTT
NA	NA	TRBJ1-3	TRBV7-8	CASSLAPLDGNTIYF	TGTGCCAGCAGCTTAGCGCCATTAGATGGAAACACCATATATTTT
NA	NA	TRBJ1-1	TRBV3-1/TRBV3-2	CASSQVQGQILNTEAFF	TGTGCCAGCAGCCAAGTTCAAGGACAGATTTTAAACACTGAAGCTTTCTTT
NA	NA	TRBJ2-6	TRBV27	CASSLRQTNNVLTF	TGTGCCAGCAGTTTACGGCAAACCAATAACGTCCTGACTTTC
NA	NA	TRBJ1-6	TRBV18	CASSPSNSPLHF	TGTGCCAGCTCCCCCAGTAATTCACCCCTCCACTTT
NA	TRBD2	TRBJ2-1	TRBV3-1/TRBV3-2	CASSPRGSGTYNEQFF	TGTGCCAGCAGCCCGCGGGGGAGCGGCACCTACAATGAGCAGTTCTTC
NA	NA	TRBJ2-5	TRBV6-1	CASSDIVWAGQETQYF	TGTGCCAGCAGTGATATTGTATGGGCAGGCCAAGAGACCCAGTACTTC
NA	NA	TRBJ1-4	TRBV7-9	CASSPPVGNEKLFF	TGTGCCAGCAGCCCCCCTGTGGGTAATGAAAAACTGTTTTTT
NA	NA	TRBJ2-7	TRBV7-8	CASSLGSYEQYF	TGTGCCAGCAGCTTAGGTTCCTACGAGCAGTACTTC
NA	NA	TRBJ2-5	TRBV9	CASSALQGPQETQYF	TGTGCCAGCAGCGCACTCCAGGGGCCCCAAGAGACCCAGTACTTC
NA	NA	TRBJ2-7	TRBV7-8	CASSLGQPYEQYF	TGTGCCAGCAGCTTGGGGCAGCCATACGAGCAGTACTTC
NA	TRBD1	TRBJ2-3	TRBV10-3	CAISESGTGGADTQYF	TGTGCCATCAGTGAGTCGGGGACAGGGGGCGCAGATACGCAGTATTTT
NA	NA	TRBJ1-4	TRBV21-1	CASSKLMGWGLSEGEKLFF	TGTGCCAGCAGCAAATTAATGGGGTGGGGACTCTCTGAGGGTGAAAAACTGTTTTTT
NA	NA	TRBJ2-7	TRBV20-1	CSASGGGGSPYEQYF	TGCAGTGCTAGTGGCGGGGGCGGGAGTCCCTACGAGCAGTACTTC
NA	TRBD1	TRBJ2-1	TRBV11-1	CASSFDRVKDNEQFF	TGTGCCAGCAGCTTCGACAGGGTCAAGGACAATGAGCAGTTCTTC
NA	NA	TRBJ2-1	TRBV18	CASSPRWGRPNNEQFF	TGTGCCAGCTCACCGCGGTGGGGCCGGCCAAACAATGAGCAGTTCTTC
few	NA	TRBJ2-2	TRBV30	CAWSVTNTGELFF	TGTGCCTGGAGTGTAACGAACACCGGGGAGCTGTTTTTT
NA	NA	TRBJ2-3	TRBV27	CASSRGGPGGVWRPTDTQYF	TGTGCCAGCAGTCGTGGGGGCCCCGGCGGGGTGTGGAGGCCGACAGATACGCAGTATTTT
NA	NA	TRBJ2-2	TRBV27	CASSLLGRLGTGELFF	TGTGCCAGCAGTTTACTGGGCCGACTGGGCACCGGGGAGCTGTTTTTT
NA	TRBD1	TRBJ2-2	TRBV28	CASSLFSGGGGELFF	TGTGCCAGCAGTTTATTTTCAGGGGGTGGCGGGGAGCTGTTTTTT
NA	NA	TRBJ1-5	TRBV7-2	CASSSGRSNQPQHF	TGTGCCAGCTCCTCGGGTCGTAGCAATCAGCCCCAGCATTTT
NA	TRBD1	TRBJ1-1	TRBV18	CASSPPGTGKNTEAFF	TGTGCCAGCTCACCACCAGGGACAGGGAAGAACACTGAAGCTTTCTTT
once	NA	TRBJ1-1	TRBV21-1	CASVRRGNTEAFF	TGTGCCAGCGTGCGTCGAGGAAACACTGAAGCTTTCTTT
NA	TRBD2	TRBJ2-7	TRBV4-2	CASSRTGTRPYEQYF	TGTGCCAGCAGCCGCACCGGGACTAGACCCTACGAGCAGTACTTC
NA	TRBD2	TRBJ2-3	TRBV6-6	CASSRLAGITDTQYF	TGTGCCAGCAGCCGACTAGCGGGCATCACAGATACGCAGTATTTT